Following are 30 T cell receptor beta chains from one sample sequenced in a study of blood T cell repertoires in COVID-19. Profiled with immunoSEQ multiplex PCR; TCRdb holds only in-frame clones, not every one. This sample has 95,000 to 120,000 clones; approximately 81% occur once, and the top ten carry 3.4%. The sample was peripheral blood. The receptors come from a man aged 40-49 years with acute or convalescent COVID-19.

The chain recombines TRBV6-5 with TRBJ2-7, with D possibly TRBD2 on 6 matching bases. The germline V and J ends were trimmed by 6 bases and 6 bases, with 18 bases remaining between them. Germline CDR1 MNHEY, CDR2 SVGAGI. CDR3 size: 14 residues. The CDR3 here is CASRTLGGAPEQYF. CDR3 nucleotide sequence: TGTGCCAGCAGAACGCTAGGAGGGGCACCCGAGCAGTACTTC.

This clone was seen just once. The CDR3 region is CASSLFQRGTHYNEQFF. The CDR3, as DNA: TGTGCCAGCAGCTTGTTCCAGCGGGGGACACATTACAATGAGCAGTTCTTC. The chain links TRBV7-2 to TRBJ2-1, with 8 bases identical to TRBD2. Trimming at V came to 3 bases and at J to 4 bases, leaving 11 bases not matched to a gene. Germline V gene data show CDR1 as SGHTA and CDR2 as FQGNSA. The CDR3 loop spans 17 amino acids.

The chain joins TRBV5-4 to TRBJ2-7; possible D gene TRBD2, 6 bases. V lost 0 bases and J 1 base, leaving 8 bases between the germline ends. This CDR3 has 14 residues. Germline values: CDR1 SGHNT, CDR2 YYREEE (reference sequence). CDR3 amino acids: CASSLGDSSYEQYF. CDR3 DNA sequence: TGTGCCAGCAGCTTGGGGGACTCGTCCTACGAGCAGTACTTC.

This chain joins TRBV4-1 and TRBJ1-6; D might be TRBD1 (6 bases). The CDR3 totals 14 residues. Germline CDR1 MGHRA, CDR2 YSYEKL. V lost 7 bases and J lost 8, with 15 bases in between. The CDR3 loop reads CASKQGYVDSPLHF. CDR3 nucleotides: TGCGCCAGCAAGCAGGGGTATGTAGATTCACCCCTCCACTTT.

The chain carries TRBV10-3 and TRBJ2-7; tentatively, D is TRBD1 (6 bases). Per the germline V gene, CDR1 is ENHRY and CDR2 is SYGVKD. The CDR3 totals 15 residues. The ends were cut back, 2 bases at V and 0 bases at J, with 11 bases in the middle. The CDR3 reads CAISEQGLSSYEQYF. The CDR3, as DNA: TGTGCCATCAGTGAGCAGGGGCTGAGCTCCTACGAGCAGTACTTC.

The CDR3 region has the DNA TGTGCCAGCTACAGGGACGCCCGGTACGAGCAGTACTTC. Encoded protein: CASYRDARYEQYF. The V gene is TRBV21-1, the J gene TRBJ2-7; TRBD1, the table's D call, lacks a check against the DNA. TRBV21-1 is labeled a pseudogene. This CDR3 has 13 amino acids.

The gene calls are TRBV6-5 and TRBJ2-7; TRBD1 is a possible D gene (5 bases). The CDR3 runs 12 residues. Germline CDR1 and CDR2: MNHEY and SVGAGI. The CDR3 DNA follows: TGTGCTTGTGGCAGGGATCTCTACGAGCAGTACTTC. Residues: CACGRDLYEQYF.

This chain connects TRBV5-1 to TRBJ1-2, with 9 bases that match TRBD1. V shed 5 bases and J 5 bases; nucleotides not matched to a gene: 7. The germline V gene encodes CDR1 SGHRS and CDR2 YFSETQ. The CDR3 runs 14 residues. In DNA form, the CDR3 reads TGCGCCAGCAGTTCCTCGACAGGGGGGTATGGCTACACCTTC. Its translation: CASSSSTGGYGYTF.

V and J are TRBV4-3 and TRBJ1-5, with D perhaps matching TRBD1 (5 bases). CDR1 and CDR2 (germline): LGHNA, YSLEER. V lost 0 bases, J lost 1 base, and 13 bases lay in between. This CDR3 has 17 residues. Here the CDR3 DNA reads TGCGCCAGCAGCCAAGATTTCGGGGGGGGGAGCAATCAGCCCCAGCATTTT. It encodes CASSQDFGGGSNQPQHF.

The J gene is TRBJ2-2, the V gene TRBV11-2; 10 positions match TRBD1. The V gene end was trimmed by 4 bases and the J gene end by 7 bases; junction bases not matched to a gene: 6. Germline V gene data show CDR1 as SGHAT and CDR2 as FQNNGV. This CDR3 has 15 residues. CDR3 sequence reads: CASSSRTGGVGELFF. DNA for the CDR3: TGTGCCAGCAGCTCCCGGACAGGGGGGGTCGGGGAGCTGTTTTTT.

The V and J genes are TRBV19 and TRBJ1-4; 9 positions match TRBD1. The V gene end was trimmed by 8 bases and the J gene end by 0 bases; junction bases not matched to a gene: 4. The germline CDR1 and CDR2 sequences are LNHDA and SQIVND (reference sequence). The CDR3 length is 15 residues. The CDR3 DNA sequence: TGTGCCAGTTCGGGACAGGGTGCAACTAATGAAAAACTGTTTTTT. Its translation is CASSGQGATNEKLFF.

The rearrangement uses TRBV5-8 and TRBJ2-1, with 10 bases lining up with TRBD2. Per the germline V gene, CDR1 is SGHTS and CDR2 is YDEGEE. V dropped 1 base and J dropped 8; count of bases not matched to a gene: 3. This CDR3 has 14 amino acids. DNA for the CDR3: TGTGCCAGCAGCTTGTGGACTAGCGGTTATGAGCAGTTCTTC. Translating it yields CASSLWTSGYEQFF.

The chain is built from TRBV6-5 and TRBJ2-7, with a tentative D call TRBD2 (5 bases). The CDR3 is 11 residues long. The V end was cut by 7 bases, the J end by 3 bases, with 7 bases between. Per germline, CDR1 MNHEY and CDR2 SVGAGI. The CDR3 DNA sequence: TGTGCCAGCATTCGGGGCTACGAGCAGTACTTC. Its protein product is CASIRGYEQYF.

The rearrangement links TRBV29-1 to TRBJ1-1, with D possibly TRBD1 on 5 matching bases. CDR1 and CDR2 (germline): SQVTM, ANQGSEA. Trimming stripped 0 bases from V and 4 bases from J, with 21 bases between. This CDR3 comprises 17 residues. This chain's CDR3 is CSVEDGAVAAAGTEAFF. CDR3 nucleotide sequence: TGCAGCGTTGAAGATGGGGCAGTAGCGGCGGCGGGCACTGAAGCTTTCTTT.

This rearrangement joins TRBV7-3 to TRBJ2-1; 8 nucleotides line up with TRBD1. Germline-derived CDR1 and CDR2 are SGHTA and FQGTGA. V was clipped by 5 bases and J by 6 bases; unmatched bases: 3. This CDR3 contains 13 residues. The CDR3 loop reads CASSTTGGNEQFF. In nucleotides, the CDR3 is TGTGCCAGCAGCACCACAGGGGGCAATGAGCAGTTCTTC.

The CDR3 loop reads CASSPALGSGGAVDTQYF. The CDR3 DNA sequence: TGTGCCAGCAGCCCGGCCCTGGGTAGCGGGGGGGCCGTGGATACGCAGTATTTT. The gene calls are TRBV5-8 and TRBJ2-3; 11 nucleotides agree with TRBD2. With 4 bases clipped from V and 6 bases from J, the junction kept 16 bases outside the gene matches. CDR3 length: 18 amino acids. The germline CDR1 and CDR2 sequences are SGHTS and YDEGEE.

This clone was counted a few times. This chain joins TRBV4-3 and TRBJ2-7; 7 bases agree with TRBD1. Germline CDR1 reads LGHNA; CDR2 reads YSLEER. The CDR3 runs to 15 residues. Trimming at V came to 0 bases and at J to 3 bases, leaving 5 bases not matched to a gene. The CDR3 protein is CASSQDTGDSYEQYF. In nucleotides, the CDR3 is TGCGCCAGCAGCCAAGATACAGGGGACAGCTACGAGCAGTACTTC.

The V gene is TRBV18, the J gene TRBJ1-4; D might be TRBD1 (5 bases). CDR1 and CDR2 (germline): KGHSH, LQKENI. V dropped 2 bases and J dropped 4 bases, with 8 bases sitting between them. This CDR3 comprises 14 residues. This CDR3 reads CASSPSGGNEKLFF. CDR3 coding DNA: TGTGCCAGCTCACCATCGGGGGGTAATGAAAAACTGTTTTTT.

The chain combines TRBV11-1 with TRBJ2-2; 7 bases fit TRBD1. V was clipped by 0 bases and J by 7 bases; unmatched bases: 14. Per the germline V gene, CDR1 is SGHAT and CDR2 is FQDESV (reference sequence). CDR3 length equals 18 residues. CDR3 nucleotides: TGTGCCAGCAGCTTAGCGCGAGGGGGCGCCCGGTTATTCGGGGAGCTGTTTTTT. Its translation: CASSLARGGARLFGELFF.

The chain combines TRBV29-1 with TRBJ2-7; weak D call: TRBD2 (6 bases). CDR1 and CDR2 (germline): SQVTM, ANQGSEA. The CDR3 runs to 13 residues. Trimming left V 3 bases short and J 6 bases short, with 15 bases between. Here the CDR3 reads CSVDRGTGFEQYF. Here the CDR3 DNA reads TGCAGCGTTGACCGGGGGACTGGGTTCGAGCAGTACTTC.

The chain has TRBV4-1 and TRBJ2-1; 11 bases line up with TRBD2. Germline lookup yields CDR1 MGHRA and CDR2 YSYEKL. Trimming took 0 bases from V and 15 from J; bases not matched to a gene: 16. CDR3 length: 17 residues. CDR3 amino acids: CASSQDPRQAPSGGRFF. CDR3 DNA sequence: TGCGCCAGCAGCCAAGATCCCCGTCAGGCGCCTAGCGGGGGGCGGTTCTTC.

About this clone itself: Other DNA sequences in the sample encode the same CDR3. This rearrangement joins TRBV6-6 to TRBJ2-3, with 7 bases lining up with TRBD1. The CDR3 spans 12 residues. With 6 bases clipped from V and 3 bases from J, the junction kept 0 bases outside the gene matches. CDR1 and CDR2 (germline): MNHNY, SVGAGI (reference sequence). CDR3 sequence: CASRQGTDTQYF. The CDR3 DNA reads as TGTGCCAGCAGACAGGGGACAGATACGCAGTATTTT.

The chain joins TRBV28 to TRBJ2-7; the D gene is possibly TRBD1 (6 bases). The germline V gene encodes CDR1 MDHEN and CDR2 SYDVKM. There are 15 residues in the CDR3. V was clipped by 6 bases and J by 0 bases, with 15 bases between them. The CDR3 reads CASRGTGLSSYEQYF. In DNA form, the CDR3 reads TGTGCCAGCAGAGGAACAGGGCTAAGCTCCTACGAGCAGTACTTC.

The gene calls are TRBV29-1 and TRBJ2-3; 8 bases are shared with TRBD1. The ends lost 6 bases at V and 4 bases at J; junction bases unmatched: 6. Germline CDR1 and CDR2: SQVTM and ANQGSEA. This CDR3 contains 13 residues. The CDR3 is CSVGQGLADTQYF. The CDR3 DNA sequence: TGCAGCGTCGGACAGGGCTTGGCAGATACGCAGTATTTT.

The chain has TRBV9 and TRBJ2-6, with a possible D match to TRBD2 (7 bases). The ends were cut back, 4 bases at V and 2 bases at J, with 13 bases in the middle. The CDR3 totals 16 residues. CDR1 is SGDLS, CDR2 YYNGEE, per germline. The CDR3 DNA sequence: TGTGCCAGCAGCACAACGGGGGGCGCTGGGGCCAACGTCCTGACTTTC. Translation gives CASSTTGGAGANVLTF.

The chain joins TRBV4-3 to TRBJ1-3; the D is unclear. CDR3 length: 19 residues. Deletions cut 1 base from V and 3 bases from J, with 22 bases between. From germline, CDR1 is LGHNA and CDR2 YSLEER. In nucleotides, the CDR3 is TGCGCCAGCAGCCAAGTGGGCAGCAGTCCGAATCTCGTTGGAAACACCATATATTTT. It encodes CASSQVGSSPNLVGNTIYF.

The DNA of the CDR3 is TGCGCCAGCAGCCCGGGACAGGGGGCGCGTGAGCAGTACTTC. Residues: CASSPGQGAREQYF. The rearrangement joins TRBV5-1 to TRBJ2-7; TRBD1 matches at 12 bases. The CDR3 is made up of 14 amino acids. Germline CDR1 SGHRS, CDR2 YFSETQ. Trimming at V came to 4 bases and at J to 7 bases, leaving 6 bases not matched to a gene. Full variable domain (rest looked up from reference TRBV5-1 and TRBJ2-7): KAGVTQTPRYLIKTRGQQVTLSCSPISGHRSVSWYQQTPGQGLQFLFEYFSETQRNKGNFPGRFSGRQFSNSRSEMNVSTLELGDSALYLCASSPGQGAREQYFGPGTRLTVT.

This clone has just one count. The rearrangement joins TRBV19 to TRBJ2-1; 9 bases are shared with TRBD2. Trimming took 5 bases from V and 9 from J; bases not matched to a gene: 11. The CDR3 contains 15 residues. The germline V gene encodes CDR1 LNHDA and CDR2 SQIVND (reference sequence). CDR3 sequence reads: CASSSSGLAGAEQFF. In DNA form, the CDR3 reads TGTGCCAGTAGTTCCTCGGGACTAGCCGGCGCTGAGCAGTTCTTC.

The chain links TRBV2 to TRBJ1-2; D is unclear. Germline CDR1 SNHLY, CDR2 FYNNEI. V lost 7 bases and J 5 bases, leaving 17 bases between the germline ends. This CDR3 spans 14 amino acids. CDR3 bases: TGTGCCAGCACTCCCGAGGCGGGAGGGTATGGCTACACCTTC. This translates into CASTPEAGGYGYTF.

The J gene is TRBJ2-7, the V gene TRBV3-1 (or the pseudogene TRBV3-2); D ambiguous. The CDR3 is 12 amino acids. CDR1 is LGHDT, CDR2 YNNKEL, per germline (reference sequence). Between the trimmed V and J ends, which lost 4 bases and 5 bases, there was a span of 9 bases. The CDR3 sequence: CASSPQTNEQYF. For the CDR3, the DNA is TGTGCCAGCAGCCCCCAGACAAACGAGCAGTACTTC.